This T cell receptor (beta chain) originates from a study of blood T cell repertoires in COVID-19. This CDR3 contains 13 residues. The V gene's germline CDR1 is LNHDA and CDR2 SQIVND (reference sequence). V was trimmed by 4 bases and J by 4 bases, leaving 8 bases between them. The authors' processing: For nucleated cells, counts were estimated from reference gene primer amplification. Sequencing used immunoSEQ multiplex PCR; TCRdb keeps in-frame clones, though not all of them. For V, J and clone size, that table is used; D and trimming come from the DNA. The sample has 150,000 to 200,000 clones; around 80% are singletons.

Specimen: peripheral blood. This sequence was found in a woman in her sixties or seventies with COVID-19, enrolled during active disease. This sequence joins TRBV19 and TRBJ1-5; D uncertain. The CDR3, as DNA: TGTGCCAGTAGTAATGAGCGGAATCAGCCCCAGCATTTT. Translating it yields CASSNERNQPQHF. Using reference TRBV19 and TRBJ1-5 for the parts outside the CDR3, the full variable domain is DGGITQSPKYLFRKEGQNVTLSCEQNLNHDAMYWYRQDPGQGLRLIYYSQIVNDFQKGDIAEGYSVSREKKESFPLTVTSAQKNPTAFYLCASSNERNQPQHFGDGTRLSIL.